The rows below give T cell receptor beta chains drawn from one sample of a study of T cell changes during pregnancy in multiple sclerosis. Some clones are missing from TCRdb's copy, which holds only in-frame ones; the method was immunoSEQ multiplex PCR. This sample has tens of thousands of clones, with roughly 91% found just once. The starting material was peripheral blood, obtained in the first trimester of pregnancy. These receptor sequences come from a female donor with multiple sclerosis, enrolled in a pregnancy study. Both conserved end residues are part of each CDR3. Each record gives: V gene, J gene, D gene, CDR3 length, clone size, CDR3 protein, CDR3 DNA. A D gene is named only where the DNA matches it firmly. Expanded clones are given a class, and other clones once, few, many or no size at all.

V gene: TRBV5-1; J gene: TRBJ1-1; D gene: .; CDR3 length: 15; clone size: .; CDR3 protein: CASSFNVGQFTEAFF; CDR3 DNA: TGCGCCAGCAGCTTCAACGTGGGACAATTCACTGAAGCTTTCTTT
V gene: TRBV10-3; J gene: TRBJ1-5; D gene: .; CDR3 length: 17; clone size: once; CDR3 protein: CAISDNSAGGLNQPQHF; CDR3 DNA: TGTGCCATCAGTGACAATTCCGCCGGGGGGCTCAATCAGCCCCAGCATTTT
V gene: TRBV7-8; J gene: TRBJ1-5; D gene: .; CDR3 length: 16; clone size: .; CDR3 protein: CASSLGSGSGNQPQHF; CDR3 DNA: TGTGCCAGCAGCTTAGGAAGCGGGTCGGGAAATCAGCCCCAGCATTTT
V gene: TRBV5-5; J gene: TRBJ1-5; D gene: .; CDR3 length: 15; clone size: .; CDR3 protein: CASTSGDYSNQPQHF; CDR3 DNA: TGTGCCAGCACCTCAGGTGATTATAGCAATCAGCCCCAGCATTTT
V gene: TRBV9; J gene: TRBJ2-7; D gene: .; CDR3 length: 14; clone size: .; CDR3 protein: CASSAGGSSYEQYF; CDR3 DNA: TGTGCCAGCAGCGCAGGGGGGAGCTCCTACGAGCAGTACTTC
V gene: TRBV5-1; J gene: TRBJ1-2; D gene: TRBD1; CDR3 length: 16; clone size: once; CDR3 protein: CASSLNHRGEPYGYTF; CDR3 DNA: TGCGCCAGCAGCTTAAACCACAGGGGAGAACCTTATGGCTACACCTTC
V gene: TRBV10-3; J gene: TRBJ2-5; D gene: TRBD2; CDR3 length: 13; clone size: .; CDR3 protein: CAIAGDLQETQYF; CDR3 DNA: TGTGCCATCGCGGGGGACTTACAAGAGACCCAGTACTTC
V gene: TRBV7-9; J gene: TRBJ2-7; D gene: TRBD1; CDR3 length: 16; clone size: .; CDR3 protein: CASSLGDRGFSYEQYF; CDR3 DNA: TGTGCCAGCAGCTTAGGGGACAGGGGCTTCTCCTACGAGCAGTACTTC
V gene: TRBV28; J gene: TRBJ1-2; D gene: TRBD1; CDR3 length: 13; clone size: .; CDR3 protein: CASRQTGERGYTF; CDR3 DNA: TGTGCCAGCCGGCAGACAGGGGAGAGGGGCTACACCTTC
V gene: TRBV7-3; J gene: TRBJ1-6; D gene: TRBD1; CDR3 length: 14; clone size: .; CDR3 protein: CASSAGQTGSPLHF; CDR3 DNA: TGTGCCAGCAGCGCGGGACAGACTGGGTCACCCCTCCACTTT
V gene: TRBV5-1; J gene: TRBJ1-2; D gene: .; CDR3 length: 14; clone size: .; CDR3 protein: CASDSAGNGYGYTF; CDR3 DNA: TGCGCCAGCGACTCCGCGGGGAATGGCTATGGCTACACCTTC
V gene: TRBV5-1; J gene: TRBJ2-7; D gene: .; CDR3 length: 17; clone size: .; CDR3 protein: CASSSGPRTATTYEQYF; CDR3 DNA: TGCGCCAGCAGCTCAGGACCCAGGACAGCCACCACCTACGAGCAGTACTTC
V gene: TRBV29-1; J gene: TRBJ2-1; D gene: TRBD2; CDR3 length: 13; clone size: .; CDR3 protein: CSVAGGFRDEQFF; CDR3 DNA: TGCAGCGTCGCGGGGGGGTTTAGGGATGAGCAGTTCTTC
V gene: TRBV6-5; J gene: TRBJ1-1; D gene: TRBD1; CDR3 length: 15; clone size: .; CDR3 protein: CASSYSTGSGTEAFF; CDR3 DNA: TGTGCCAGCAGTTACTCGACAGGGTCGGGCACTGAAGCTTTCTTT
V gene: TRBV7-2; J gene: TRBJ1-1; D gene: .; CDR3 length: 18; clone size: .; CDR3 protein: CASSLRSGTGALNTEAFF; CDR3 DNA: TGTGCCAGCAGCTTAAGATCCGGGACTGGGGCATTGAACACTGAAGCTTTCTTT
V gene: TRBV19; J gene: TRBJ2-1; D gene: .; CDR3 length: 12; clone size: .; CDR3 protein: CASTGVNNEQFF; CDR3 DNA: TGTGCCAGCACCGGAGTCAACAATGAGCAGTTCTTC
V gene: TRBV4-2; J gene: TRBJ2-1; D gene: .; CDR3 length: 13; clone size: .; CDR3 protein: CASSQRGNDEQFF; CDR3 DNA: TGTGCCAGCAGCCAAAGGGGAAACGATGAGCAGTTCTTC
V gene: TRBV7-3; J gene: TRBJ2-5; D gene: TRBD2; CDR3 length: 14; clone size: .; CDR3 protein: CASSLSGGTETQYF; CDR3 DNA: TGTGCCAGCAGCCTTAGCGGGGGGACAGAGACCCAGTACTTC
V gene: TRBV19; J gene: TRBJ1-1; D gene: .; CDR3 length: 13; clone size: .; CDR3 protein: CASSRGGNTEAFF; CDR3 DNA: TGTGCCAGTAGCAGAGGGGGGAACACTGAAGCTTTCTTT
V gene: TRBV13; J gene: TRBJ2-1; D gene: TRBD2; CDR3 length: 16; clone size: once; CDR3 protein: CASSLPSGRVTNEQFF; CDR3 DNA: TGTGCCAGCAGCTTACCTAGCGGGAGGGTTACAAATGAGCAGTTCTTC
V gene: TRBV6-6; J gene: TRBJ1-1; D gene: TRBD1; CDR3 length: 14; clone size: .; CDR3 protein: CASSLDRGNTEAFF; CDR3 DNA: TGTGCCAGCAGTTTGGACAGGGGGAACACTGAAGCTTTCTTT
V gene: TRBV5-1; J gene: TRBJ1-5; D gene: TRBD1; CDR3 length: 15; clone size: .; CDR3 protein: CASSLGQGDHQPQHF; CDR3 DNA: TGCGCCAGCAGCTTGGGACAGGGAGACCACCAGCCCCAGCATTTT
V gene: TRBV28; J gene: TRBJ1-4; D gene: .; CDR3 length: 12; clone size: .; CDR3 protein: CASRSVNEKLFF; CDR3 DNA: TGTGCCAGCCGATCGGTGAATGAAAAACTGTTTTTT
V gene: TRBV19; J gene: TRBJ2-2; D gene: TRBD1; CDR3 length: 16; clone size: .; CDR3 protein: CASTDPGTANTGELFF; CDR3 DNA: TGTGCCAGTACCGATCCCGGGACAGCGAACACCGGGGAGCTGTTTTTT
V gene: TRBV5-1; J gene: TRBJ2-1; D gene: TRBD2; CDR3 length: 13; clone size: once; CDR3 protein: CASSLRGGNEQFF; CDR3 DNA: TGCGCCAGCAGCCTACGGGGGGGCAATGAGCAGTTCTTC
V gene: TRBV19; J gene: TRBJ1-1; D gene: .; CDR3 length: 14; clone size: .; CDR3 protein: CASSITVMNTEAFF; CDR3 DNA: TGTGCCAGTAGTATAACGGTGATGAACACTGAAGCTTTCTTT
V gene: TRBV19; J gene: TRBJ1-3; D gene: .; CDR3 length: 14; clone size: .; CDR3 protein: CASSTQVRRNTIYF; CDR3 DNA: TGTGCCAGTAGTACACAGGTTAGAAGAAACACCATATATTTT
V gene: TRBV9; J gene: TRBJ2-1; D gene: .; CDR3 length: 17; clone size: .; CDR3 protein: CASSVGVQRQFYNEQFF; CDR3 DNA: TGTGCCAGCAGCGTAGGAGTTCAGCGACAGTTCTACAATGAGCAGTTCTTC
V gene: TRBV6-5; J gene: TRBJ2-7; D gene: TRBD1; CDR3 length: 14; clone size: .; CDR3 protein: CASSSGTGVYEQYF; CDR3 DNA: TGTGCCAGCAGTTCCGGGACAGGGGTCTACGAGCAGTACTTC
V gene: TRBV11-2; J gene: TRBJ2-7; D gene: .; CDR3 length: 14; clone size: .; CDR3 protein: CASSLVAVFGEQYF; CDR3 DNA: TGTGCCAGCAGCTTAGTTGCTGTATTCGGCGAGCAGTACTTC